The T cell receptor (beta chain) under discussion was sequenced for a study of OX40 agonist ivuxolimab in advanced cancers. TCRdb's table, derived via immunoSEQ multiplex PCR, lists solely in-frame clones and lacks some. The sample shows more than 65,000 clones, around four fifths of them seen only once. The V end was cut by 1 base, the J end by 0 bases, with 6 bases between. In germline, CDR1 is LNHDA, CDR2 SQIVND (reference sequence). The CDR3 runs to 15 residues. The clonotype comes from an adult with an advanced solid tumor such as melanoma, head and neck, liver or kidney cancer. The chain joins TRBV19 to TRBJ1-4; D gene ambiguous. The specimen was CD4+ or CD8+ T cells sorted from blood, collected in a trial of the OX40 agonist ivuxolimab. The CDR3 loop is CASSIGAATNEKLFF. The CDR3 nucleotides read TGTGCCAGTAGTATAGGAGCAGCAACTAATGAAAAACTGTTTTTT.